Listed below are T cell receptor beta chains from one sample, sequenced in a study of molecular identifiers for immune sequencing clone quantification. MiXCR, run by TCRdb on the PCR reads, gives a single entry per CDR3 protein. The sample lists around 470,000 distinct CDR3 sequences, roughly 25% seen once, with around 0.76% in the top ten. The sequencing sample was made of naive CD8+ T cells from blood, with Jurkat cell RNA spiked in. The receptor source for this set is a human donor in good health. Some libraries in this study had Jurkat cell RNA spiked in. CDR3s include the opening cysteine and the closing phenylalanine or tryptophan. A D gene is named only where the DNA matches it firmly. Clone sizes are given selectively: once, few, many, or a class where the clone is expanded.

CDR3aa	CDR3nt	d_gene	v_gene	abundance	j_gene
CASSRGVNYGYTF	TGTGCCAGCAGCCGGGGTGTTAACTATGGCTACACCTTC	.	TRBV7-8	many	TRBJ1-2
CASSIEDRGPYNEQFF	TGTGCCAGCAGCATCGAGGACAGGGGGCCCTACAATGAGCAGTTCTTC	TRBD1	TRBV7-9	few	TRBJ2-1
CATSLYPHNTEAFF	TGTGCCACCAGTCTATACCCACACAACACTGAAGCTTTCTTT	.	TRBV6-5	few	TRBJ1-1
CASSSRSSYNEQFF	TGCGCCAGCAGCTCGCGGAGCTCCTACAATGAGCAGTTCTTC	.	TRBV5-1	.	TRBJ2-1
CASSADRATEAFF	TGTGCCAGCAGTGCGGACAGGGCTACTGAAGCTTTCTTT	TRBD1	TRBV12-3/TRBV12-4	.	TRBJ1-1
CASSPGTGTAYSEQYF	TGCGCCAGCAGCCCAGGTACCGGGACCGCTTATTCCGAGCAGTACTTC	.	TRBV4-1	.	TRBJ2-7
CASSYPPGGRSAQFF	TGTGCCAGCAGTTACCCCCCTGGCGGGAGAAGTGCGCAGTTCTTC	TRBD2	TRBV7-9	.	TRBJ2-1
CASSDPSGVNTGELFF	TGTGCCAGCAGTGACCCTAGCGGAGTGAACACCGGGGAGCTGTTTTTT	TRBD2	TRBV12-3/TRBV12-4	.	TRBJ2-2
CASSSIGQGTNEKLFF	TGCGCCAGCAGCTCAATAGGACAGGGAACTAATGAAAAACTGTTTTTT	TRBD1	TRBV5-1	.	TRBJ1-4
CASSFGTDADTQYF	TGTGCCAGCAGTTTTGGGACAGACGCAGATACGCAGTATTTT	TRBD1	TRBV12-3/TRBV12-4	.	TRBJ2-3
CASSQGAEQFF	TGTGCCAGCAGCCAGGGGGCAGAGCAGTTCTTC	.	TRBV4-2	many	TRBJ2-1
CASSYTTGEVQETQYF	TGTGCCAGCAGTTACACGACAGGGGAGGTCCAAGAGACCCAGTACTTC	TRBD1	TRBV6-2/TRBV6-3	few	TRBJ2-5
CASSLENEQETQYF	TGTGCCAGCAGCTTAGAGAACGAGCAAGAGACCCAGTACTTC	.	TRBV7-2	.	TRBJ2-5
CASSLATGKAFF	TGTGCCAGCAGCTTAGCGACAGGGAAAGCTTTCTTT	TRBD1	TRBV7-6	.	TRBJ1-1
CASSLEVRIYEQYF	TGTGCCAGCAGCTTAGAAGTCAGGATCTACGAGCAGTACTTC	.	TRBV7-9	.	TRBJ2-7
CATSDGVGSGDTQYF	TGTGCCACCAGTGATGGGGTGGGCTCCGGAGATACGCAGTATTTT	.	TRBV24-1	few	TRBJ2-3
CASSRQGETGELFF	TGTGCCAGTAGTAGACAGGGTGAGACCGGGGAGCTGTTTTTT	TRBD1	TRBV19	.	TRBJ2-2
CASSYSIDHYYEQYF	TGTGCCAGCAGTTACTCGATAGATCACTACTACGAGCAGTACTTC	.	TRBV6-5	few	TRBJ2-7
CATSGSYSLQETQYF	TGTGCCACCAGTGGTTCCTATTCACTTCAAGAGACCCAGTACTTC	.	TRBV24-1	.	TRBJ2-5
CASSQDRAIGDLAADTQYF	TGCGCCAGCAGCCAAGATAGGGCGATAGGGGACCTGGCGGCAGATACGCAGTATTTT	.	TRBV4-3	.	TRBJ2-3
CASSARGFLHTDTQYF	TGTGCCAGCAGCGCGAGAGGGTTCCTTCACACAGATACGCAGTATTTT	.	TRBV9	many	TRBJ2-3
CASSPRQGYATGELFF	TGTGCCAGTAGTCCCAGACAGGGTTACGCCACCGGGGAGCTGTTTTTT	TRBD1	TRBV19	.	TRBJ2-2
CASSPGQGRNTQYF	TGCGCCAGCAGCCCCGGACAGGGGCGAAATACGCAGTATTTT	TRBD1	TRBV4-3	few	TRBJ2-3
CASSLPGSEETQYF	TGTGCCAGCAGTTTACCCGGGTCGGAGGAGACCCAGTACTTC	.	TRBV12-3/TRBV12-4	.	TRBJ2-5
CSARDGGHEQFF	TGCAGTGCTAGAGATGGAGGGCATGAGCAGTTCTTC	.	TRBV20-1	few	TRBJ2-1
CASNAAPTYEQYF	TGTGCCAGTAATGCAGCACCTACCTACGAGCAGTACTTC	.	TRBV19	.	TRBJ2-7
CASSESIGSYEQYF	TGTGCCAGCAGTGAGTCGATCGGATCCTACGAGCAGTACTTC	.	TRBV6-1	few	TRBJ2-7
CASSLLQGAVWDNEQFF	TGTGCCAGCAGCTTGTTACAGGGGGCTGTCTGGGACAATGAGCAGTTCTTC	TRBD1	TRBV5-6	few	TRBJ2-1
CATHLGGGGAFF	TGTGCCACCCACCTGGGAGGCGGTGGAGCTTTCTTT	.	TRBV19	.	TRBJ1-1
CASSPSGRSAKNIQYF	TGTGCCAGCAGCCCTAGCGGGAGAAGTGCCAAAAACATTCAGTACTTC	TRBD2	TRBV7-2	many	TRBJ2-4
CASSNTAASNQPQHF	TGTGCCAGCAGCAACACAGCGGCAAGCAATCAGCCCCAGCATTTT	.	TRBV7-8	.	TRBJ1-5
CASSEGGGGYGYTF	TGCGCCAGCAGTGAGGGGGGTGGTGGCTATGGCTACACCTTC	.	TRBV10-2	few	TRBJ1-2
CAGSFIGGAEDTQYF	TGTGCCGGCAGTTTTATCGGGGGGGCTGAGGATACGCAGTATTTT	TRBD2	TRBV28	.	TRBJ2-3
CSARDSHREYGYTF	TGCAGTGCTAGAGATTCTCACAGGGAATATGGCTACACCTTC	.	TRBV20-1	.	TRBJ1-2
CAGRAGGLSLYNEQFF	TGCGCCGGCAGGGCGGGGGGCCTCTCCCTATACAATGAGCAGTTCTTC	TRBD2	TRBV5-1	.	TRBJ2-1
CASSQVVGRTGELFF	TGCGCCAGCAGCCAAGTTGTGGGGCGAACCGGGGAGCTGTTTTTT	.	TRBV4-1	few	TRBJ2-2
CASSVAGVGTGELFF	TGTGCCAGCAGCGTAGCGGGGGTCGGCACCGGGGAGCTGTTTTTT	.	TRBV9	.	TRBJ2-2
CASRGRDTDTQYF	TGTGCCAGCAGGGGGCGGGACACAGATACGCAGTATTTT	.	TRBV9	few	TRBJ2-3